This TCR beta chain appears in the sequencing data of a study of early T cells in non-severe SARS-CoV-2 infection. This clonotype showed up many times. The CDR3 length is 18 residues. Trimming shortened V by 5 bases and J by 6 bases, and 26 bases separated the two germline ends. Individual cDNA molecules received unique molecular identifiers during library preparation. In TCRdb, the 5' RACE reads were re-called with MiXCR into one record per CDR3 protein. This table holds about 77,000 distinct CDR3 sequences, 8.5% to 10% found once. The chain links TRBV12-3 or TRBV12-4 to TRBJ1-5; the D gene is possibly TRBD1 (6 bases). The TCR comes from an adult who was a healthcare worker with PCR-confirmed SARS-CoV-2 infection or an uninfected control (not recorded which). The sequencing sample was made of whole blood. In DNA, the CDR3 is TGTGCCAGCAGTCCAAGTCCCACACAGGGAGAATACGGTCAGCCCCAGCATTTT. This encodes CASSPSPTQGEYGQPQHF.